Below, 30 T cell receptor beta chains from the same sample are listed, as sequenced in a study of cytomegalovirus exposure and HLA in healthy donors (dated by TCRdb to the late 2010s). Receptors were amplified or captured by the immunoSEQ multiplex PCR assay. The multiplex PCR relied on a mix of 60 forward primers for TCR Vbeta segments and 13 reverse primers for TCR Jbeta segments. Sourced from immuneACCESS, this table was stored by TCRdb with only in-frame sequences that have V and J called. A share of the clones is absent; for the studies checked, an unresolved V gene accounts for under half, and the remainder has no known explanation. Here the sample has around 150,000 clones; around 77% occur a single time. 0.95% to 1.1% of the sample lies in the top ten. The sequencing sample was made of PBMCs. These receptors were obtained from a woman in her thirties or forties in good health and CMV-seronegative.

The V and J genes are TRBV6-5 and TRBJ2-7, with 7 bases matching TRBD1. Germline CDR1 reads MNHEY; CDR2 reads SVGAGI. The CDR3 has 15 amino acids. Trimming took 6 bases from V and 1 from J; bases not matched to a gene: 9. In nucleotides, the CDR3 is TGTGCCAGCAGCCACCGCAGGGGGTTATCCTACGAGCAGTACTTC. Its protein is CASSHRRGLSYEQYF.

Only a few counts were recorded for this clone. The J gene is TRBJ2-5, the V gene TRBV5-1, with D perhaps matching TRBD2 (5 bases). The CDR3 has 15 amino acids. The germline gives CDR1 SGHRS, CDR2 YFSETQ. Trimming stripped 2 bases from V and 5 bases from J, with 16 bases between. The CDR3 coding sequence is TGCGCCAGCAGCTTTGGACCTTCAAGGGAGGAGACCCAGTACTTC. Its protein product is CASSFGPSREETQYF.

The chain uses TRBV10-3 and TRBJ2-2; 9 bases fit TRBD1. This CDR3 is 15 amino acids long. The germline gives CDR1 ENHRY, CDR2 SYGVKD. V gave up 7 bases and J gave up 1 base; unmatched junction bases: 4. The CDR3 coding sequence is TGTGCCATCAACCACAGGGGGCAGAACACCGGGGAGCTGTTTTTT. Its translation: CAINHRGQNTGELFF.

V usage is TRBV5-1 and J usage is TRBJ2-5; weak D call: TRBD2 (5 bases). This CDR3 comprises 13 residues. Germline-derived CDR1 and CDR2 are SGHRS and YFSETQ. Trimming pared 0 bases from V and 3 bases from J, leaving 6 bases between. The CDR3 loop reads CASSLGGEETQYF. The DNA for the CDR3 is TGCGCCAGCAGCTTGGGGGGAGAAGAGACCCAGTACTTC.

The chain carries TRBV5-1 and TRBJ1-5; no firm D call. CDR1 is SGHRS and CDR2 is YFSETQ in the germline V gene. V lost 2 bases, J lost 4 bases, and 13 bases lay in between. The CDR3 spans 15 residues. The CDR3 spells CASSFTGEHNQPQHF. The CDR3 region has the DNA TGCGCCAGCAGCTTTACCGGGGAACATAATCAGCCCCAGCATTTT.

V usage is TRBV7-9 and J usage is TRBJ2-7, with a weak D call TRBD1 (6 bases). The CDR3 spans 15 residues. The germline V and J ends were trimmed by 2 bases and 1 base, with 12 bases remaining between them. Germline assignment: CDR1 SEHNR and CDR2 FQNEAQ (reference sequence). CDR3 in DNA: TGTGCCAGCAGCTTAAGGGGGACGCAATCCTACGAGCAGTACTTC. It translates to CASSLRGTQSYEQYF.

This rearrangement joins TRBV6-1 to TRBJ2-3; TRBD2 aligns across 11 bases. The V gene end was trimmed by 7 bases and the J gene end by 1 base; junction bases not matched to a gene: 4. The germline CDR1 and CDR2 sequences are MNHNS and SASEGT. This CDR3 has 15 amino acids. For the CDR3, the DNA is TGTGCCAGCACTGCACTAGCGGGAGGCACAGATACGCAGTATTTT. Protein: CASTALAGGTDTQYF.

The rearrangement links TRBV7-2 to TRBJ2-2; 14 bases agree with TRBD2. J was trimmed by 4 bases and V by 5 bases; bases with no gene match: 6. Germline CDR1 and CDR2: SGHTA and FQGNSA. This CDR3 has 17 residues. This chain's CDR3 is CASSKGLAGVLTGELFF. In DNA form, the CDR3 reads TGTGCCAGCAGCAAGGGACTAGCGGGAGTTCTCACCGGGGAGCTGTTTTTT.

This clone was counted a few times. The CDR3, as DNA: TGTGCCAGCAGCGTAGATGCCCAGGGGAACACTGAAGCTTTCTTT. Amino acids: CASSVDAQGNTEAFF. The chain carries TRBV9 and TRBJ1-1, with TRBD1 as a possible D gene (5 bases). V lost 0 bases, J lost 1 base, and 10 bases lay in between. Germline loops: CDR1 SGDLS, CDR2 YYNGEE. There are 15 residues in the CDR3.

J is TRBJ1-1 and V is TRBV13; no reliable D call. V was pared by 4 bases and J by 5 bases, with 17 bases between. Germline V CDR1 and CDR2: PRHDT, FYEKMQ (reference sequence). This CDR3 has 15 residues. The CDR3 spells CASSSPQAGITEAFF. The CDR3 region has the DNA TGTGCCAGCAGCTCCCCCCAGGCGGGGATAACTGAAGCTTTCTTT.

In this sample, this clone turned up once. The V gene is TRBV7-9, the J gene TRBJ1-2; 8 nucleotides agree with TRBD1. The CDR3 is 15 amino acids. V trimming: 5 bases; J trimming: 3 bases; junction bases outside the gene matches: 8. Germline loops: CDR1 SEHNR, CDR2 FQNEAQ (reference sequence). CDR3 bases: TGTGCCAGCAGCCCCACAGGGGGTAGGGACTATGGCTACACCTTC. Protein product: CASSPTGGRDYGYTF.

V is TRBV11-2 and J is TRBJ1-1; D may be TRBD1 (6 bases). V was clipped by 5 bases and J by 1 base, with 14 bases between them. Per the germline V gene, CDR1 is SGHAT and CDR2 is FQNNGV. The CDR3 is 15 amino acids. CDR3 bases: TGTGCCAGCAGCCCACCGGGACACAAGAACACTGAAGCTTTCTTT. Translation: CASSPPGHKNTEAFF. The full variable domain, completed using reference TRBV11-2 and TRBJ1-1, is EAGVAQSPRYKIIEKRQSVAFWCNPISGHATLYWYQQILGQGPKLLIQFQNNGVVDDSQLPKDRFSAERLKGVDSTLKIQPAKLEDSAVYLCASSPPGHKNTEAFFGQGTRLTVV.

The chain's CDR3 is CASSPGWRDKRGELFF. CDR3 DNA sequence: TGTGCCAGCAGCCCAGGATGGAGGGATAAGCGCGGGGAGCTGTTTTTT. The chain combines TRBV5-6 with TRBJ2-2; D is possibly TRBD2 (6 bases). Trimming pared 4 bases from V and 7 bases from J, leaving 20 bases between. CDR1 and CDR2 from the germline V gene are SGHDT and YYEEEE. The CDR3 runs to 16 residues. Combining the CDR3 with reference TRBV5-6 and TRBJ2-2 gives the whole variable domain DAGVTQSPTHLIKTRGQQVTLRCSPKSGHDTVSWYQQALGQGPQFIFQYYEEEERQRGNFPDRFSGHQFPNYSSELNVNALLLGDSALYLCASSPGWRDKRGELFFGEGSRLTVL.

The chain uses TRBV15 and TRBJ2-1; 8 bases are shared with TRBD2. The CDR3 sequence is 19 residues long. J gave up 6 bases and V 5 bases, and 21 bases lay outside the gene matches. The V gene's germline CDR1 is LNHNV and CDR2 YYDKDF (reference sequence). The CDR3 loop reads CATSPASSSGAIGANEQFF. CDR3 nucleotide sequence: TGTGCCACCAGCCCAGCTTCAAGTAGCGGGGCCATCGGGGCCAATGAGCAGTTCTTC. The entire variable domain, with the rest obtained from reference TRBV15 and TRBJ2-1, is as follows: DAMVIQNPRYQVTQFGKPVTLSCSQTLNHNVMYWYQQKSSQAPKLLFHYYDKDFNNEADTPDNFQSRRPNTSFCFLDIRSPGLGDTAMYLCATSPASSSGAIGANEQFFGPGTRLTVL.

CDR3 nucleotides: TGTGCCTGGAGTGTAAAGGGAGGGGTGAACACTGAAGCTTTCTTT. Its protein product is CAWSVKGGVNTEAFF. The J gene is TRBJ1-1, the V gene TRBV30; perhaps TRBD1 as D (5 bases). V was clipped by 0 bases and J by 0 bases, with 11 bases between them. Germline V lookup: CDR1 GTSNPN, CDR2 SVGIG (reference sequence). This CDR3 is built from 15 residues.

J is TRBJ2-1 and V is TRBV4-1; TRBD1 might be the D (6 bases). From germline, CDR1 is MGHRA and CDR2 YSYEKL. CDR3 length equals 15 residues. Trimming cost V 1 base and J 5 bases, with 12 bases left between them. The CDR3 nucleotides are TGCGCCAGCAGCCAAGGATTCGGACAGAACAATGAGCAGTTCTTC. It encodes CASSQGFGQNNEQFF.

This chain joins TRBV30 and TRBJ2-2, with 10 bases fitting TRBD1. This CDR3 region has 15 residues. J was trimmed by 3 bases and V by 7 bases; bases with no gene match: 8. Germline-derived CDR1 and CDR2 are GTSNPN and SVGIG (reference sequence). CDR3: CASMTGGRDTGELFF. In DNA form, the CDR3 reads TGTGCCTCGATGACAGGGGGCAGGGACACCGGGGAGCTGTTTTTT.

This chain connects TRBV13 to TRBJ2-3; 14 bases agree with TRBD2. The length of the CDR3 is 19 residues. V dropped 2 bases and J dropped 3; count of bases not matched to a gene: 10. Per the germline V gene, CDR1 is PRHDT and CDR2 is FYEKMQ (reference sequence). For the CDR3, the DNA is TGTGCCAGCAGCTTAATTGTAGCCGGGACTAGCGGGAGTACAGATACGCAGTATTTT. This encodes CASSLIVAGTSGSTDTQYF.

The rearrangement joins TRBV2 to TRBJ2-1; 10 bases match TRBD2. V trimming: 8 bases; J trimming: 7 bases; junction bases outside the gene matches: 11. The length of the CDR3 is 15 residues. CDR1 and CDR2 (germline): SNHLY, FYNNEI. CDR3 loop: CASPKREGPVNEQFF. CDR3 nucleotides: TGTGCCAGCCCTAAGCGGGAGGGCCCGGTTAATGAGCAGTTCTTC.

This chain connects TRBV30 to TRBJ1-5, with D perhaps matching TRBD1 (5 bases). Trimming took off 2 bases at V and 4 bases at J, with 12 bases between the two ends. The CDR3 is made up of 14 amino acids. CDR1 GTSNPN and CDR2 SVGIG come from the germline V gene (reference sequence). This CDR3 reads CAWSRGNGNQPQHF. In DNA form, the CDR3 reads TGTGCCTGGAGTCGGGGGAATGGAAATCAGCCCCAGCATTTT.

The rearrangement uses TRBV15 and TRBJ2-1; 12 positions match TRBD2. V lost 5 bases, J lost 0 bases, and 8 bases stayed unmatched. The CDR3 has 18 residues. Germline V gives CDR1 LNHNV, CDR2 YYDKDF (reference sequence). In nucleotides, the CDR3 is TGTGCCACCAGCCTCGGACTAGCGGGACCCAGCTCCTACAATGAGCAGTTCTTC. Its protein is CATSLGLAGPSSYNEQFF.

This chain links TRBV7-9 with TRBJ1-5; D gene unclear. The CDR3 has 13 residues. The germline V and J ends were trimmed by 1 base and 4 bases, with 5 bases remaining between them. CDR1 is SEHNR and CDR2 is FQNEAQ in the germline V gene (reference sequence). CDR3 DNA sequence: TGTGCCAGCAGCTTAGACGGGAATCAGCCCCAGCATTTT. Its translation is CASSLDGNQPQHF.

This chain joins TRBV7-9 and TRBJ2-7; D is ambiguous. With 2 bases removed from V and 0 bases from J, the gap between germline ends came to 11 bases. CDR3 length: 15 residues. Germline CDR1 is SEHNR and CDR2 is FQNEAQ (reference sequence). CDR3 coding DNA: TGTGCCAGCAGCTTATCGGCGCCTAGCTCCTACGAGCAGTACTTC. Residues: CASSLSAPSSYEQYF.

V is TRBV5-8 and J is TRBJ2-3; TRBD2 agrees at 10 bases. Germline loops: CDR1 SGHTS, CDR2 YDEGEE. This CDR3 contains 15 residues. J lost 5 bases, V lost 3 bases, and 6 bases had no gene match. In DNA, the CDR3 is TGTGCCAGCAGCTCCCTAGCGGGAGTTGGAGATACGCAGTATTTT. Translated, it gives CASSSLAGVGDTQYF.

This clone has a single count. This chain joins TRBV6-1 and TRBJ1-6, with a possible D match to TRBD1 (6 bases). The ends were cut back, 1 base at V and 16 bases at J, with 8 bases in the middle. Per the germline V gene, CDR1 is MNHNS and CDR2 is SASEGT. The length of the CDR3 is 11 residues. CDR3 protein: CASSEGTELHF. CDR3 nucleotides: TGTGCCAGCAGTGAAGGGACAGAGCTCCACTTT.

The rearrangement uses TRBV6-1 and TRBJ1-5; 12 nucleotides align to TRBD1. CDR3 length: 15 amino acids. Losses at the gene ends were 7 bases for V and 6 bases for J; bases not matched to a gene: 7. Germline CDR1 is MNHNS and CDR2 is SASEGT. CDR3 in amino acids: CASIGTGGLVQPQHF. In nucleotides, the CDR3 is TGTGCCAGCATCGGGACAGGGGGCTTGGTTCAGCCCCAGCATTTT.

As for this clone: The same CDR3 also results from other DNA sequences found in this sample. The chain combines TRBV2 with TRBJ2-3; 12 bases agree with TRBD2. The CDR3 runs to 15 residues. The trim removed 2 bases at V and 4 bases at J, leaving 1 base unmatched. From germline, CDR1 is SNHLY and CDR2 FYNNEI. The CDR3 loop is CASSELAGGADTQYF. CDR3 sequence (DNA): TGTGCCAGCAGTGAACTAGCGGGAGGGGCAGATACGCAGTATTTT.

The chain combines TRBV6-1 with TRBJ1-2; maybe TRBD1 (6 bases). The CDR3 contains 13 residues. Germline assignment: CDR1 MNHNS and CDR2 SASEGT. V lost 6 bases and J lost 8, with 16 bases in between. DNA of the CDR3: TGTGCCAGCAGCCATGGACAGCCGGAAGGCTACACCTTC. Translating it yields CASSHGQPEGYTF.

The chain employs TRBV5-1 and TRBJ2-3; D gene unclear. The germline V gene has CDR1 SGHRS and CDR2 YFSETQ. The length of the CDR3 is 14 residues. Deletions cut 1 base from V and 2 bases from J, with 8 bases between. CDR3 nucleotide sequence: TGCGCCAGCAGCTTGAACCGCGCCACAGATACGCAGTATTTT. It codes for CASSLNRATDTQYF. Supplemented by reference TRBV5-1 and TRBJ2-3, the full variable domain reads KAGVTQTPRYLIKTRGQQVTLSCSPISGHRSVSWYQQTPGQGLQFLFEYFSETQRNKGNFPGRFSGRQFSNSRSEMNVSTLELGDSALYLCASSLNRATDTQYFGPGTRLTVL.

This clone was seen once. This sequence joins TRBV7-3 and TRBJ2-2, with a possible D match to TRBD2 (7 bases). Germline values: CDR1 SGHTA, CDR2 FQGTGA. V dropped 5 bases and J dropped 1 base, with 17 bases sitting between them. This CDR3 contains 17 residues. The CDR3 loop reads CASSPRGGEVNTGELFF. In nucleotides, the CDR3 is TGTGCCAGCAGCCCCCGCGGGGGCGAGGTGAACACCGGGGAGCTGTTTTTT.